Described below is a single T cell receptor beta chain sequence and its context. Its antigen remains unknown. The CDR3 length is 14 residues. V was cut by 2 bases and J by 7 bases, with 12 bases left in between. CDR1 is KGHSH and CDR2 is LQKENI in the germline V gene. 60 Vbeta and 13 Jbeta primers were used in PCR. Repertoires were generated with immunoSEQ multiplex PCR, while TCRdb's copy carries only in-frame clones and drops some. This table has 70,000 to 95,000 clones, around four fifths appearing once. This sample stems from a study of cytomegalovirus exposure and HLA in healthy donors. General study points: Another analysis was done later, and it associated around 16,000 TCR beta sequences with HLA alleles at 0.05 false discovery rate. Later analysis identified a missense DCLRE1C variant that was linked to TCR beta V- and J-gene trimming.

This chain connects TRBV18 to TRBJ1-5; D gene unclear. This clonotype was obtained from a young man in good health and CMV-seropositive. Source material: PBMCs. This CDR3 is CASSPGRSRQPQHF. CDR3 in DNA: TGTGCCAGCTCACCAGGGAGGTCCCGGCAGCCCCAGCATTTT.